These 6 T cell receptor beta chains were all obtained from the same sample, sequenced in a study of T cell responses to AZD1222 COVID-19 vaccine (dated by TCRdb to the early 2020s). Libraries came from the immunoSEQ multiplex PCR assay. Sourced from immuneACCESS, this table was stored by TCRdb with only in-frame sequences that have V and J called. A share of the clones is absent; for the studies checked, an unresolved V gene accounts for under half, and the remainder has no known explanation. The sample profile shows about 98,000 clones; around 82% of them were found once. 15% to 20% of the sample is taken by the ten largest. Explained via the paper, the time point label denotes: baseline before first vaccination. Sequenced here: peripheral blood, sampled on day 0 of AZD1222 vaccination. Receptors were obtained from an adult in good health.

CDR3 in DNA: TGTGCCAGCAGTGACTCCTACCCTGGTCGAGAGACCCAGTACTTC. It yields the protein CASSDSYPGRETQYF. The gene calls are TRBV25-1 and TRBJ2-5; D call uncertain. Trimming left V 3 bases short and J 4 bases short, with 15 bases between. The CDR3 has 15 residues. Germline V gene sequence: CDR1 MGHDK, CDR2 SYGVNS. The whole variable domain, remainder taken from reference TRBV25-1 and TRBJ2-5, is EADIYQTPRYLVIGTGKKITLECSQTMGHDKMYWYQQDPGMELHLIHYSYGVNSTEKGDLSSESTVSRIRTEHFPLTLESARPSHTSQYLCASSDSYPGRETQYFGPGTRLLVL.

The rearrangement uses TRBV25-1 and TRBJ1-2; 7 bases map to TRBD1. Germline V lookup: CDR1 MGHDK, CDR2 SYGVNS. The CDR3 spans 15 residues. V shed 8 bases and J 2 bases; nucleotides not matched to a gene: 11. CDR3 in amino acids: CASRPWDSANYGYTF. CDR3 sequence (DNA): TGTGCCAGCCGCCCTTGGGACAGCGCCAACTATGGCTACACCTTC.

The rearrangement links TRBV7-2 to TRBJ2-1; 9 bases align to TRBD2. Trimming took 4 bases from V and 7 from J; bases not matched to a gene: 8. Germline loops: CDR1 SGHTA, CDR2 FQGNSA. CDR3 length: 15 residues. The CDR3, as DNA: TGTGCCAGCAGCTATAGCGGGGGTCGTCAGAATGAGCAGTTCTTC. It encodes CASSYSGGRQNEQFF.

The CDR3 sequence: CASSLTGGYGYTF. In DNA, the CDR3 is TGTGCCAGCAGCTTAACAGGGGGCTATGGCTACACCTTC. The chain carries TRBV7-2 and TRBJ1-2; 8 positions match TRBD1. J was trimmed by 4 bases and V by 2 bases; bases with no gene match: 0. The CDR3 runs 13 residues. Germline CDR1 is SGHTA and CDR2 is FQGNSA. Full variable domain (missing parts from reference TRBV7-2 and TRBJ1-2): GAGVSQSPSNKVTEKGKDVELRCDPISGHTALYWYRQSLGQGLEFLIYFQGNSAPDKSGLPSDRFSAERTGGSVSTLTIQRTQQEDSAVYLCASSLTGGYGYTFGSGTRLTVV.

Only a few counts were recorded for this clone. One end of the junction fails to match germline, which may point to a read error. DNA for the CDR3: TGTGCCAGCAGCTTAGGGGGCAGCACATATACGCAGTATTTT. Amino acids: CASSLGGSTYTQYF. The chain combines TRBV11-3 with TRBJ2-3; D possibly corresponds to TRBD1 (5 bases). Per germline, CDR1 SGHNT and CDR2 YENEEA. CDR3 length: 14 residues.

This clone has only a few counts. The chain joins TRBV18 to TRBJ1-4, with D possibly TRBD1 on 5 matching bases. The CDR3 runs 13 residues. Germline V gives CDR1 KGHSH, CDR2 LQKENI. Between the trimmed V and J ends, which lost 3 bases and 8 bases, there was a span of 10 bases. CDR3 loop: CASSPGADEKLFF. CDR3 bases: TGTGCCAGCTCACCTGGGGCAGACGAAAAACTGTTTTTT.